A single sample gave rise to the 4 T cell receptor beta chains below, sequenced in a study of cytomegalovirus exposure and HLA in healthy donors. The PCR made use of 60 Vbeta and 13 Jbeta primers. Measured with immunoSEQ multiplex PCR; TCRdb has only the in-frame clones, and not every one. The sample's table shows fewer than 100,000 clones. Source material: PBMCs. The receptors stem from a man aged 18 to 35 in good health and CMV-seropositive.

This chain joins TRBV5-5 and TRBJ1-1; unclear D gene. This CDR3 is 15 amino acids long. V lost 4 bases, J lost 0 bases, and 13 bases lay in between. Germline assignment: CDR1 SGHKS and CDR2 YYEKEE (reference sequence). CDR3 DNA sequence: TGTGCCAGCAGCCTCTTCCGGGGAATGAACACTGAAGCTTTCTTT. Translation: CASSLFRGMNTEAFF.

V and J are TRBV19 and TRBJ1-2, with TRBD1 matching over 7 bases. CDR3 length equals 15 residues. V shed 4 bases and J 6 bases; nucleotides not matched to a gene: 11. Germline values: CDR1 LNHDA, CDR2 SQIVND (reference sequence). Here the CDR3 reads CASSKRWTGGDGYTF. In DNA form, the CDR3 reads TGTGCCAGTAGTAAGCGCTGGACAGGAGGGGATGGCTACACCTTC.

The V gene is TRBV30, the J gene TRBJ2-7; possibly TRBD1 for D (5 bases). The germline CDR1 and CDR2 sequences are GTSNPN and SVGIG (reference sequence). V gave up 2 bases and J gave up 2 bases, with 13 bases separating them. The CDR3 totals 14 residues. CDR3 amino acids: CAWSYNLGAYEQYF. For the CDR3, the DNA is TGTGCCTGGAGTTATAACCTAGGGGCCTACGAGCAGTACTTC.

The chain recombines TRBV19 with TRBJ1-3; tentative D call: TRBD1 (6 bases). The CDR3 extends over 14 amino acids. Germline CDR1 LNHDA, CDR2 SQIVND (reference sequence). The V gene lost 3 bases and the J gene lost 2 bases, with 8 bases spanning the gap. CDR3 DNA sequence: TGTGCCAGTAGTATTCCAGGGGCTGGAAACACCATATATTTT. Encoded protein: CASSIPGAGNTIYF.